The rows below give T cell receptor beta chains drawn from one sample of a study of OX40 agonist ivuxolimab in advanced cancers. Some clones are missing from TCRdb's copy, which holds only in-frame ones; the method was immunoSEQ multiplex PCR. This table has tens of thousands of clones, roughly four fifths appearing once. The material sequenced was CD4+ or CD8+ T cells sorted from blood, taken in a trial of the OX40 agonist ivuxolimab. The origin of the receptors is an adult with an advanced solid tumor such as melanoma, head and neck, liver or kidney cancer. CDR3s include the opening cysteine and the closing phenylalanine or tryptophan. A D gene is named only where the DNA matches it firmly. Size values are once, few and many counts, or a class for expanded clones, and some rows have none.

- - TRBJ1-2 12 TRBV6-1 CASSLAGYGYTF TGTGCCAGCAGTCTAGCAGGGTACGGCTACACCTTC
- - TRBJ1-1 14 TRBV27 CASSLTMDAVGAFF TGTGCCAGCAGTTTAACCATGGACGCCGTTGGAGCTTTCTTT
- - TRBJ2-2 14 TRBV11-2 CASSPLANTGELFF TGTGCCAGCAGCCCCCTGGCTAACACCGGGGAGCTGTTTTTT
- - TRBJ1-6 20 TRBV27 CASSLKPQTPGSSYNSPLHF TGTGCCAGCAGTCTGAAGCCCCAAACTCCGGGGAGCTCCTATAATTCACCCCTCCACTTT
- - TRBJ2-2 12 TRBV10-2 CASRGSTGELFF TGCGCCAGCAGAGGCAGCACCGGGGAGCTGTTTTTT
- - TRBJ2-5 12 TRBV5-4 CASSFPRETQYF TGTGCCAGCAGCTTCCCCCGCGAGACCCAGTACTTC
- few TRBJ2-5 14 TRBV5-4 CASSLATREETQYF TGTGCCAGCAGCTTGGCGACAAGAGAAGAGACCCAGTACTTC
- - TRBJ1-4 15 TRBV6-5 CASSYSGRSGEKLFF TGTGCCAGCAGTTACTCGGGGCGTTCGGGTGAAAAACTGTTTTTT
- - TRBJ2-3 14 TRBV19 CASSMLGWTDTQYF TGTGCCAGTAGTATGCTGGGTTGGACAGATACGCAGTATTTT
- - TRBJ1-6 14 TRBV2 CASRRDRINSPLHF TGTGCCAGCAGACGCGACAGAATCAATTCACCCCTCCACTTT
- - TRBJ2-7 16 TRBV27 CASSRWDTSAPYEQYF TGTGCCAGCAGTCGTTGGGACACCTCCGCCCCCTACGAGCAGTACTTC